Below are 8 T cell receptor beta chains sequenced from a single sample in a study of shared clonotypes between healthy human individuals. Naive CD8 cells lacked CD45RO and underwent positive selection for CCR7, leaving out terminally differentiated effector memory CD45RA+ cells. TCRdb keeps only in-frame clones here, not all; method: immunoSEQ multiplex PCR. The data show about 1.9 million clones, roughly 93% seen once. What was sequenced was naive CD8+ T cells from PBMCs. Receptor source: a young man in good health. Some clones in this sample may be carry-over from other donors' samples.

With regard to this clone: The same CDR3 is also encoded by other DNA sequences in this sample. The V call is TRBV29-1, the J call TRBJ2-7; 11 positions agree with TRBD1. The CDR3 is 13 amino acids. V lost 7 bases to trimming and J lost 3 bases; unmatched junction nucleotides: 5. Per the germline V gene, CDR1 is SQVTM and CDR2 is ANQGSEA. CDR3 sequence reads: CSALGQGVYEQYF. The DNA for the CDR3 is TGCAGCGCTCTGGGACAGGGGGTCTACGAGCAGTACTTC.

The CDR3 is CASSLVQGQESITDTQYF. CDR3 bases: TGTGCCAGCAGCTTAGTCCAAGGACAGGAGAGTATCACAGATACGCAGTATTTT. The chain employs TRBV5-6 and TRBJ2-3, with 7 bases lining up with TRBD1. Germline assignment: CDR1 SGHDT and CDR2 YYEEEE. With V trimmed by 2 bases and J by 2 bases, 14 bases remained unmatched. The CDR3 spans 18 residues.

As to this clone: Within the sample, other DNA sequences also encode this same CDR3. The chain couples TRBV9 to TRBJ2-3; D gene ambiguous. Germline assignment: CDR1 SGDLS and CDR2 YYNGEE. V dropped 2 bases and J dropped 1 base, with 2 bases sitting between them. The CDR3 sequence is 12 residues long. The CDR3 reads CASSVGTDTQYF. CDR3 DNA: TGTGCCAGCAGCGTCGGCACAGATACGCAGTATTTT. The full variable domain, rest sourced from reference TRBV9 and TRBJ2-3, is DSGVTQTPKHLITATGQRVTLRCSPRSGDLSVYWYQQSLDQGLQFLIQYYNGEERAKGNILERFSAQQFPDLHSELNLSSLELGDSALYFCASSVGTDTQYFGPGTRLTVL.

Concerning this clone: The sample holds other DNA sequences that translate to the same CDR3. The rearrangement joins TRBV19 to TRBJ1-5, with TRBD1 as a possible D gene (6 bases). Germline CDR1 LNHDA, CDR2 SQIVND (reference sequence). The CDR3 runs to 16 residues. V was cut by 3 bases and J by 1 base, with 13 bases left in between. The CDR3 coding sequence is TGTGCCAGTAGTATCTTCGGGGGCGTCAGCAATCAGCCCCAGCATTTT. Amino acid sequence: CASSIFGGVSNQPQHF.

This clone was recorded once. This chain links TRBV7-9 with TRBJ2-7, with D uncertain. This CDR3 has 11 residues. The germline gives CDR1 SEHNR, CDR2 FQNEAQ (reference sequence). Trimming took off 5 bases at V and 7 bases at J, with 9 bases between the two ends. The CDR3 spells CASSPNWEQYF. CDR3 bases: TGTGCCAGCAGCCCTAATTGGGAGCAGTACTTC.

The genes are TRBV7-9 and TRBJ1-2; D remains ambiguous. V was clipped by 5 bases and J by 1 base, with 20 bases between them. Germline CDR1 reads SEHNR; CDR2 reads FQNEAQ (reference sequence). This CDR3 contains 17 residues. CDR3 loop: CASSPHPASRYNYGYTF. CDR3 nucleotides: TGTGCCAGCAGCCCCCATCCGGCCTCCCGTTATAACTATGGCTACACCTTC.

The chain recombines TRBV14 with TRBJ1-2; no clear D. This CDR3 region has 13 residues. Trimming pared 5 bases from V and 6 bases from J, leaving 13 bases between. Germline-derived CDR1 and CDR2 are SGHDN and FVKESK. CDR3 amino acids: CASSVLLGDGYTF. CDR3 DNA: TGTGCCAGCAGCGTCCTTCTCGGGGATGGCTACACCTTC.

The rearrangement joins TRBV2 to TRBJ2-7; TRBD2 matches at 9 bases. Trimming cost V 5 bases and J 6 bases; bases outside gene matches: 5. This CDR3 comprises 13 residues. The V gene's germline CDR1 is SNHLY and CDR2 FYNNEI. The chain's CDR3 is CASSIAGAGEQYF. As DNA, the CDR3 is TGTGCCAGCAGTATAGCGGGAGCAGGCGAGCAGTACTTC.